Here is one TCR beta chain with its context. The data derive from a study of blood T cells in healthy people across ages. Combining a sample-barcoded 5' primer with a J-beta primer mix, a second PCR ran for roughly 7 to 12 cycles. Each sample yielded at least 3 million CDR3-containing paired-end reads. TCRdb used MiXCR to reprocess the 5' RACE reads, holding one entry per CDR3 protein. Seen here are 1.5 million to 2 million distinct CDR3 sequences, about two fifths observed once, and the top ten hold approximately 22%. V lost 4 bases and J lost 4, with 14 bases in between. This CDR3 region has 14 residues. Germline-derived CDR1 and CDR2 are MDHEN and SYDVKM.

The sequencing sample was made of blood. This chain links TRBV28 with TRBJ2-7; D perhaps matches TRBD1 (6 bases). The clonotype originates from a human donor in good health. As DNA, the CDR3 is TGTGCCAGCAGTTCACAGGGTCCCGGTTACGAGCAGTACTTC. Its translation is CASSSQGPGYEQYF.